One sample yielded the 14 T cell receptor beta chains listed below, sequenced in a study of blood T cell repertoires in COVID-19 (dated by TCRdb to 2020 to 2021). Library preparation was by the immunoSEQ multiplex PCR assay. TCRdb stores this immuneACCESS table with in-frame sequences only. Part of the clones is absent; in the studies checked, under half of the shortfall reflects unresolved V genes, and no reason is known for the rest. The sample yields more than 150,000 clones; about four fifths were counted once. Clones ranked in the top ten supply roughly 6.6% of the sample. Sequenced input: peripheral blood. The receptors stem from a woman in her thirties or forties with acute or convalescent COVID-19.

The chain has TRBV7-2 and TRBJ1-4, with D possibly TRBD1 on 6 matching bases. The CDR3 runs 14 residues. Germline CDR1 and CDR2: SGHTA and FQGNSA. The V end lost 5 bases, the J end lost 11 bases, and 18 bases lay between the germline ends. This CDR3 is CASSPTTGLHKLFF. CDR3 sequence (DNA): TGTGCCAGCAGCCCCACTACAGGGTTGCACAAACTGTTTTTT. Filled out from reference TRBV7-2 and TRBJ1-4, the complete variable domain reads GAGVSQSPSNKVTEKGKDVELRCDPISGHTALYWYRQSLGQGLEFLIYFQGNSAPDKSGLPSDRFSAERTGGSVSTLTIQRTQQEDSAVYLCASSPTTGLHKLFFGSGTQLSVL.

The chain couples TRBV27 to TRBJ2-3; tentative D call: TRBD1 (5 bases). The CDR3 length is 14 residues. The V gene lost 6 bases and the J gene lost 8 bases, with 18 bases spanning the gap. Germline V CDR1 and CDR2: MNHEY, SMNVEV (reference sequence). The CDR3 DNA reads as TGTGCCAGCAGATCCACCCACCTAGGGGTTACGCAGTATTTT. Amino acid sequence: CASRSTHLGVTQYF.

This clone came up once. The rearrangement links TRBV30 to TRBJ2-7, with a weak D call TRBD2 (6 bases). Trimming cost V 0 bases and J 6 bases, with 12 bases left between them. The germline gives CDR1 GTSNPN, CDR2 SVGIG (reference sequence). This CDR3 has 13 residues. The DNA for the CDR3 is TGTGCCTGGAGTGTACCGGGAGCGAGCGAGCAGTACTTC. It is translated as CAWSVPGASEQYF.

The chain employs TRBV12-3 or TRBV12-4 and TRBJ1-1; D gene uncertain. V was cut by 6 bases and J by 8 bases, with 10 bases left in between. CDR3 size: 11 residues. The CDR3 nucleotides are TGTGCCAGCAGATCTCGGGAAGAAGCTTTCTTT. Protein sequence: CASRSREEAFF.

The CDR3 here is CASSSFGDRGLTGELFF. Here the CDR3 DNA reads TGTGCCAGCAGCTCCTTCGGGGACAGGGGGCTTACCGGGGAGCTGTTTTTT. V is TRBV13 and J is TRBJ2-2, with 12 bases identical to TRBD1. The ends lost 4 bases at V and 5 bases at J; junction bases unmatched: 8. This CDR3 region has 17 residues. Per germline, CDR1 PRHDT and CDR2 FYEKMQ (reference sequence).

V usage is TRBV15 and J usage is TRBJ1-1; D might be TRBD1 (5 bases). Germline assignment: CDR1 LNHNV and CDR2 YYDKDF (reference sequence). The CDR3 is 13 amino acids. V was cut by 1 base and J by 11 bases, with 14 bases left in between. CDR3 loop: CATSRVSSDKAFF. In DNA form, the CDR3 reads TGTGCCACCAGCAGAGTAAGTTCGGACAAGGCTTTCTTT.

The chain couples TRBV7-8 to TRBJ1-2; D is unresolved. The CDR3 covers 16 residues. Germline lookup yields CDR1 SGHVS and CDR2 FQNEAQ. Trimming removed 4 bases at V and 0 bases at J, with 15 bases between. CDR3 protein: CASSSLQTTANYGYTF. The CDR3 DNA sequence: TGTGCCAGCAGCTCATTACAGACCACAGCTAACTATGGCTACACCTTC.

Only one count was recorded for this clone. This chain uses TRBV28 with TRBJ2-1; 9 positions agree with TRBD2. The CDR3 spans 15 residues. CDR1 and CDR2 (germline): MDHEN, SYDVKM. Trimming took 2 bases from V and 4 from J; bases not matched to a gene: 3. CDR3 in amino acids: CASSLMAGGYNEQFF. The CDR3 coding sequence is TGTGCCAGCAGTTTAATGGCGGGAGGGTACAATGAGCAGTTCTTC.

The CDR3 coding sequence is TGTGCCAGCAGCGTAGAAAGGGGGCGTCTGGTAGAGACCCAGTACTTC. Its protein product is CASSVERGRLVETQYF. The V call is TRBV9, the J call TRBJ2-5; 7 bases line up with TRBD1. The V segment lost 0 bases and the J segment 4 bases; nucleotides outside the gene matches: 9. Per germline, CDR1 SGDLS and CDR2 YYNGEE. The CDR3 is 16 amino acids. The whole variable domain, remainder taken from reference TRBV9 and TRBJ2-5, is DSGVTQTPKHLITATGQRVTLRCSPRSGDLSVYWYQQSLDQGLQFLIQYYNGEERAKGNILERFSAQQFPDLHSELNLSSLELGDSALYFCASSVERGRLVETQYFGPGTRLLVL.

The chain links TRBV7-6 to TRBJ2-5; D remains ambiguous. Between the trimmed V and J ends, which lost 5 bases and 2 bases, there was a span of 3 bases. The CDR3 extends over 11 amino acids. In germline, CDR1 is SGHVS, CDR2 FNYEAQ. CDR3 loop: CASSVQETQYF. In DNA form, the CDR3 reads TGTGCCAGCAGCGTACAAGAGACCCAGTACTTC.

The chain combines TRBV5-4 with TRBJ1-1; 10 nucleotides align to TRBD1. Germline trimming cut 10 bases from V and 1 base from J; bases unmatched to any gene: 25. Germline V gene sequence: CDR1 SGHNT, CDR2 YYREEE (reference sequence). This CDR3 comprises 20 residues. CDR3 sequence: CAYSGAGQGSIMEWNTEAFF. As DNA, the CDR3 is TGTGCCTACTCAGGGGCGGGACAGGGGTCGATTATGGAATGGAACACTGAAGCTTTCTTT.

This chain links TRBV19 with TRBJ1-3; the match to TRBD1 covers 10 bases. Unmatched junction bases numbered 15, after V lost 6 bases and J lost 1 base. CDR3 length: 19 residues. CDR1 is LNHDA, CDR2 SQIVND, per germline (reference sequence). CDR3 in amino acids: CASRRQGAQLSASGNTIYF. In DNA, the CDR3 is TGTGCCAGTAGGAGACAGGGGGCTCAGCTGTCGGCTTCTGGAAACACCATATATTTT.

The V call is TRBV18, the J call TRBJ1-4; 7 bases agree with TRBD1. This CDR3 has 15 amino acids. CDR1 and CDR2 (germline): KGHSH, LQKENI. With 3 bases clipped from V and 3 bases from J, the junction kept 4 bases outside the gene matches. The CDR3 DNA follows: TGTGCCAGCTCACCCGGACAGGCTCCTAATGAAAAACTGTTTTTT. Encoded protein: CASSPGQAPNEKLFF.

V is TRBV7-8 and J is TRBJ1-1; 7 nucleotides agree with TRBD1. CDR3 length: 15 amino acids. Per the germline V gene, CDR1 is SGHVS and CDR2 is FQNEAQ. V dropped 5 bases and J dropped 4; count of bases not matched to a gene: 10. The CDR3 reads CASSVDRVGSTEAFF. CDR3 coding DNA: TGTGCCAGCAGCGTCGACAGGGTGGGGAGCACTGAAGCTTTCTTT.